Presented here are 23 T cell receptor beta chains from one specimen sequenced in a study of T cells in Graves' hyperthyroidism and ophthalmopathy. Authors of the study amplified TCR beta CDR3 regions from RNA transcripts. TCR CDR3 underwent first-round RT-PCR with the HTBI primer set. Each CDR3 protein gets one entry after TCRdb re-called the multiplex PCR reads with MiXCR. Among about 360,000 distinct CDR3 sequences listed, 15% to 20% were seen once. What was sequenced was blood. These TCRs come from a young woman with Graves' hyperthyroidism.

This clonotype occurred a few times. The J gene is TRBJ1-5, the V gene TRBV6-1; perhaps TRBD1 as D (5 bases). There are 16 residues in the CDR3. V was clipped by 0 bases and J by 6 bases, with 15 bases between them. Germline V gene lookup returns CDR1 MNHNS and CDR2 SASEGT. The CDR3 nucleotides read TGTGCCAGCAGTGAAGCATGGGGCCAGGGCAGTCAGCCCCAGCATTTT. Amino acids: CASSEAWGQGSQPQHF.

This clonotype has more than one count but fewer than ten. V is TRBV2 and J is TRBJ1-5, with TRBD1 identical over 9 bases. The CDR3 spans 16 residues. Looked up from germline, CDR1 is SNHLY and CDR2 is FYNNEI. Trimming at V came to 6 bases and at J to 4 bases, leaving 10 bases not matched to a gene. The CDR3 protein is CASSGRTGAKNQPQHF. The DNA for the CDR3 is TGTGCCAGCAGCGGTAGGACAGGGGCGAAAAATCAGCCCCAGCATTTT.

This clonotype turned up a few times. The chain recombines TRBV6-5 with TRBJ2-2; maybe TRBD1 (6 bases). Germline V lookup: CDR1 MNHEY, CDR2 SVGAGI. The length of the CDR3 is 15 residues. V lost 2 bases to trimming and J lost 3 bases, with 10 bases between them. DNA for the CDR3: TGTGCCAGCAGTTACAAGGGGGTGCACACCGGGGAGCTGTTTTTT. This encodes CASSYKGVHTGELFF.

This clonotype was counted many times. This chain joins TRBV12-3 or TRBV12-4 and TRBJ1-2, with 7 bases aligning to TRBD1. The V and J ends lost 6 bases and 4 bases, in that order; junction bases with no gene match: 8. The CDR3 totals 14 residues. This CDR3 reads CASRETGIRYGYTF. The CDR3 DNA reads TGTGCCAGCAGGGAGACAGGGATTCGCTATGGCTACACCTTC.

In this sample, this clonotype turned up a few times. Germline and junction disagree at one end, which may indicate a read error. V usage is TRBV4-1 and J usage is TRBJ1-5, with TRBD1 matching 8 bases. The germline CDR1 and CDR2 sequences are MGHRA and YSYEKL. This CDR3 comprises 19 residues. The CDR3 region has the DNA TGCGCCAGCAGCCAAGGCACCCTAGCCGGGACAGGAGATAATCAGCCCCGGCATTTT. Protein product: CASSQGTLAGTGDNQPRHF.

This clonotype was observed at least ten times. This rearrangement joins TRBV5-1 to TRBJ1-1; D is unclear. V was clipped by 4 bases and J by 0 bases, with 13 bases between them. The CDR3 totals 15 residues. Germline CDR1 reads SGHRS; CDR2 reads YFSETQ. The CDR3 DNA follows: TGCGCCAGCAGCCCACCCTCGGCCATGAACACTGAAGCTTTCTTT. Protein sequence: CASSPPSAMNTEAFF.

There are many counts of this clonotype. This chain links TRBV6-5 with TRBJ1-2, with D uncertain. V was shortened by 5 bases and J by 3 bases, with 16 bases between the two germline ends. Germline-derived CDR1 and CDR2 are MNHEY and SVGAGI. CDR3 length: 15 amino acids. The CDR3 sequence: CASSPRPVKDYGYTF. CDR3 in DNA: TGTGCCAGCAGTCCCCGACCCGTTAAAGACTATGGCTACACCTTC.

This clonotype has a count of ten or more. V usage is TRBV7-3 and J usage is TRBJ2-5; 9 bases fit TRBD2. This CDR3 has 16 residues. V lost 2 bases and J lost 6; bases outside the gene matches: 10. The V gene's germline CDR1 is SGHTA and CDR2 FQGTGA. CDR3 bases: TGTGCCAGCAGCTTAGGTGGCGGGGGGGCCAGAAAGACCCAGTACTTC. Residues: CASSLGGGGARKTQYF.

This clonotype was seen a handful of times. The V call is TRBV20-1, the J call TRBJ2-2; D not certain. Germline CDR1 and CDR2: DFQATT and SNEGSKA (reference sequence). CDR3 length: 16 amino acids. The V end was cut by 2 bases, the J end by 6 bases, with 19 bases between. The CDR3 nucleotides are TGCAGTGCTAGAAATACCTTTAACGGCCCTTCCGGGGAGCTGTTTTTT. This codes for CSARNTFNGPSGELFF.

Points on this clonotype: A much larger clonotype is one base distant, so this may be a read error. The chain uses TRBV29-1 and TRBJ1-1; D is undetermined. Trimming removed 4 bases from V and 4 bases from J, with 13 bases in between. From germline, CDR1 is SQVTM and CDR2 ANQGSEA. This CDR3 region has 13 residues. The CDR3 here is CSVARILITEAFF. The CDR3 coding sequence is TGCAGCGTTGCCCGTATACTGATCACTGAAGCTTTCTTT.

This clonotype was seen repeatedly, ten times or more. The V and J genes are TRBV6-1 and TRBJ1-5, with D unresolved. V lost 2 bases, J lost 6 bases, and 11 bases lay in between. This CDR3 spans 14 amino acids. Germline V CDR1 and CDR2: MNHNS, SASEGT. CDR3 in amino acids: CASSETQASQPQHF. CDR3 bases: TGTGCCAGCAGTGAAACCCAGGCAAGTCAGCCCCAGCATTTT.

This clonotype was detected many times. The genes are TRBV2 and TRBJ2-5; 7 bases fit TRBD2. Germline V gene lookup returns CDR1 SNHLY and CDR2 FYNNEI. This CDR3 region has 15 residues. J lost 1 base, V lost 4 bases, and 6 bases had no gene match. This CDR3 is CASSVVRGSQETQYF. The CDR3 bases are TGTGCCAGCAGTGTAGTGCGGGGGAGCCAAGAGACCCAGTACTTC.

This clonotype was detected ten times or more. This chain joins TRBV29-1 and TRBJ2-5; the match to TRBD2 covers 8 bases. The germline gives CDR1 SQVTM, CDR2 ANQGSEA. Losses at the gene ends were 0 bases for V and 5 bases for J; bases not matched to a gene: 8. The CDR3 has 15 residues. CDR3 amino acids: CSVEDRSTSVETQYF. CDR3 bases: TGCAGCGTTGAAGATCGGTCGACTAGCGTTGAGACCCAGTACTTC. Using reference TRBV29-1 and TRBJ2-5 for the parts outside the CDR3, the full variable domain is SAVISQKPSRDICQRGTSLTIQCQVDSQVTMMFWYRQQPGQSLTLIATANQGSEATYESGFVIDKFPISRPNLTFSTLTVSNMSPEDSSIYLCSVEDRSTSVETQYFGPGTRLLVL.

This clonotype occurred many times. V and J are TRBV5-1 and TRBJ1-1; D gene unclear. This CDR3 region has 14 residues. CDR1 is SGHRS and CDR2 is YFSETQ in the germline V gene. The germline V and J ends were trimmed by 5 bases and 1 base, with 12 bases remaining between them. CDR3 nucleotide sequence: TGCGCCAGCAGTCTGGTGCGGACGAACACTGAAGCTTTCTTT. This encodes CASSLVRTNTEAFF.

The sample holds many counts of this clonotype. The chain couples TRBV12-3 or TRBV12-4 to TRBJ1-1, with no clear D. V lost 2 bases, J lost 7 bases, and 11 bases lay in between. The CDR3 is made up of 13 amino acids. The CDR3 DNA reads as TGTGCCAGCAGTTTATCTACCGTGGGTGAAGCTTTCTTT. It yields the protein CASSLSTVGEAFF.

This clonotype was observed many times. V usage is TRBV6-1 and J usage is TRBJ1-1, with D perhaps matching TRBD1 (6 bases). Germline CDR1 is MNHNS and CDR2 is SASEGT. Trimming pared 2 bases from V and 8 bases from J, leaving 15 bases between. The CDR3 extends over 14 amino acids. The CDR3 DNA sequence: TGTGCCAGCAGTGAACGTGTCAGGGGCGCCGAAGCTTTCTTT. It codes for CASSERVRGAEAFF.

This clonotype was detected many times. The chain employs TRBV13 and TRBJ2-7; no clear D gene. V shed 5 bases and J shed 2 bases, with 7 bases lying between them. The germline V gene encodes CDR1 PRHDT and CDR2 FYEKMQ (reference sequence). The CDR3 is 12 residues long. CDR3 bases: TGTGCCAGCAGCAGGGCGGCCTACGAGCAGTACTTC. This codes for CASSRAAYEQYF.

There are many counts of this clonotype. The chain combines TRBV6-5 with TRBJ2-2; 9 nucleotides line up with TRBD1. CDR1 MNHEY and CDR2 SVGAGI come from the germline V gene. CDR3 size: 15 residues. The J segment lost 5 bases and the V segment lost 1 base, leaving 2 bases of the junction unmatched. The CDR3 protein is CASSYLQGATGELFF. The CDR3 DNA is TGTGCCAGCAGTTACTTACAGGGGGCGACCGGGGAGCTGTTTTTT.

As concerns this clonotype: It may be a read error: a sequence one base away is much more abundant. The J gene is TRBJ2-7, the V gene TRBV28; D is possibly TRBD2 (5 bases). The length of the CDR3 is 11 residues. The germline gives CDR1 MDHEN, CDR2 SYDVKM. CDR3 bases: TGTACCAGCCACTCCCGGGGCGAGCAGTACTTC. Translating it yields CTSHSRGEQYF. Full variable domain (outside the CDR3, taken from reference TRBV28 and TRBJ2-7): DVKVTQSSRYLVKRTGEKVFLECVQDMDHENMFWYRQDPGLGLRLIYFSYDVKMKEKGDIPEGYSVSREKKERFSLILESASTNQTSMYLCTSHSRGEQYFGPGTRLTVT.

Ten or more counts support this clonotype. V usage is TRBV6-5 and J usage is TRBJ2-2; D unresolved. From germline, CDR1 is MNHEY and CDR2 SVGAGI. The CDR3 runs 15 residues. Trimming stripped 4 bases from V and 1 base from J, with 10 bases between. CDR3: CASSFLKGNTGELFF. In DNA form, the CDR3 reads TGTGCCAGCAGTTTCCTCAAGGGGAACACCGGGGAGCTGTTTTTT.

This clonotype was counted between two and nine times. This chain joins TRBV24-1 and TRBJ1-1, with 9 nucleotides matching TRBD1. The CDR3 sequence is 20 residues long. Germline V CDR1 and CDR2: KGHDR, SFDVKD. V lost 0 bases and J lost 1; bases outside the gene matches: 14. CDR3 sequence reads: CATSDLIQITGGEGNTEAFF. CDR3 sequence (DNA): TGTGCCACCAGTGATTTGATCCAAATTACAGGGGGCGAGGGGAACACTGAAGCTTTCTTT.

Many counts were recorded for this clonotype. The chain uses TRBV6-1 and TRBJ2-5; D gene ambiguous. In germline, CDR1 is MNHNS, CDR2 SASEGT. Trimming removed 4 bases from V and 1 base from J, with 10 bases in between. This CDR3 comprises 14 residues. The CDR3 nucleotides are TGTGCCAGCAGTGGTAAGGCAGTCCAAGAGACCCAGTACTTC. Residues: CASSGKAVQETQYF.

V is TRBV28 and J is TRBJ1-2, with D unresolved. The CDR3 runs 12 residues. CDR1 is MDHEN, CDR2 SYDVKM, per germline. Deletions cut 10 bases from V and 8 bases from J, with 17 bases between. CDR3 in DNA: TGTGCCACCTTGAACCCCAGTAAGGGCTACACCTTC. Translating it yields CATLNPSKGYTF.